This entry lists 21 T cell receptor beta chains sequenced from one sample in a study of sequential checkpoint blockade in melanoma. Using immunoSEQ multiplex PCR, the repertoire was profiled, and TCRdb retains in-frame clones only, with some absent. The sample lists around 40,000 clones, around 86% occurring once. Treatment given: randomized to nivolumab then ipilimumab (arm A) or the reverse (arm B). The sequencing here drew on CD8+ T cells sorted from blood (inferred from file names), taken from a patient given nivolumab and ipilimumab in sequence. Receptor source: a human donor with melanoma.

The V and J genes are TRBV7-6 and TRBJ2-5, with 7 bases identical to TRBD1. V lost 5 bases, J lost 0 bases, and 0 bases stayed unmatched. The CDR3 totals 13 residues. The germline V gene encodes CDR1 SGHVS and CDR2 FNYEAQ. CDR3 coding DNA: TGTGCCAGCAGCGGGACAGACCAAGAGACCCAGTACTTC. This translates into CASSGTDQETQYF.

The chain employs TRBV28 and TRBJ2-7; TRBD1 matches at 8 bases. The germline V gene has CDR1 MDHEN and CDR2 SYDVKM. This CDR3 has 15 amino acids. Trimming removed 4 bases from V and 3 bases from J; junction bases left unmatched: 8. CDR3 DNA: TGTGCCAGCAGTTATGGGCAGGGGGCAGGCTACGAGCAGTACTTC. This codes for CASSYGQGAGYEQYF. The entire variable domain, with the rest obtained from reference TRBV28 and TRBJ2-7, is as follows: DVKVTQSSRYLVKRTGEKVFLECVQDMDHENMFWYRQDPGLGLRLIYFSYDVKMKEKGDIPEGYSVSREKKERFSLILESASTNQTSMYLCASSYGQGAGYEQYFGPGTRLTVT.

The chain links TRBV28 to TRBJ2-7, with TRBD1 as a possible D gene (5 bases). This CDR3 is 16 amino acids long. V was shortened by 6 bases and J by 0 bases, with 18 bases between the two germline ends. Germline assignment: CDR1 MDHEN and CDR2 SYDVKM. The CDR3 reads CASRYPSTGSSYEQYF. Written as DNA, the CDR3 is TGTGCCAGCAGATACCCCTCAACAGGATCCTCCTACGAGCAGTACTTC.

The genes are TRBV5-8 and TRBJ1-1, with TRBD1 identical over 10 bases. Trimming cost V 2 bases and J 6 bases; bases outside gene matches: 4. There are 14 residues in the CDR3. Germline V gene sequence: CDR1 SGHTS, CDR2 YDEGEE. DNA for the CDR3: TGTGCCAGCAGCTTAGACGGGACAGGGGCTGAAGCTTTCTTT. It specifies CASSLDGTGAEAFF.

The chain employs TRBV7-6 and TRBJ1-1, with 7 bases aligning to TRBD1. The CDR3 sequence is 13 residues long. Germline loops: CDR1 SGHVS, CDR2 FNYEAQ. V trimming: 3 bases; J trimming: 5 bases; junction bases outside the gene matches: 3. CDR3 protein: CASSLTGKTEAFF. CDR3 DNA sequence: TGTGCCAGCAGCTTGACAGGGAAGACTGAAGCTTTCTTT.

The rearrangement joins TRBV5-4 to TRBJ2-5, with TRBD2 identical over 9 bases. The CDR3 length is 15 residues. The germline V gene has CDR1 SGHNT and CDR2 YYREEE (reference sequence). Unmatched junction bases numbered 9, after V lost 4 bases and J lost 5 bases. The CDR3 DNA reads as TGTGCCAGCAGCGCAGGAGCGGGAGGACACGAGACCCAGTACTTC. Translating it yields CASSAGAGGHETQYF.

This sequence joins TRBV27 and TRBJ1-1, with D possibly TRBD1 on 6 matching bases. Trimming left V 0 bases short and J 5 bases short, with 7 bases between. The germline V gene encodes CDR1 MNHEY and CDR2 SMNVEV (reference sequence). This CDR3 contains 13 residues. CDR3 amino acids: CASSLSTGTEAFF. In DNA, the CDR3 is TGTGCCAGCAGTTTATCGACAGGAACTGAAGCTTTCTTT.

The chain employs TRBV27 and TRBJ1-5; 10 bases match TRBD1. Germline V gene sequence: CDR1 MNHEY, CDR2 SMNVEV (reference sequence). Trimming removed 5 bases from V and 7 bases from J; junction bases left unmatched: 8. The CDR3 is made up of 15 amino acids. This CDR3 is CASSNSGTGVQPQHF. The CDR3 DNA sequence: TGTGCCAGCAGTAATTCCGGGACAGGGGTCCAGCCCCAGCATTTT.

V usage is TRBV9 and J usage is TRBJ2-1, with D maybe TRBD2 (5 bases). Germline V lookup: CDR1 SGDLS, CDR2 YYNGEE. The V and J ends lost 4 bases and 9 bases respectively, with 11 bases between them. This CDR3 has 12 amino acids. CDR3 in amino acids: CASSTIGSEQFF. DNA of the CDR3: TGTGCCAGCAGCACGATAGGGAGTGAGCAGTTCTTC.

This chain joins TRBV6-5 and TRBJ2-1, with 15 bases aligning to TRBD2. J gave up 8 bases and V 2 bases, and 4 bases lay outside the gene matches. CDR3 size: 16 residues. Germline assignment: CDR1 MNHEY and CDR2 SVGAGI. CDR3: CASSYRTSGGGDEQFF. The DNA for the CDR3 is TGTGCCAGCAGTTACCGGACTAGCGGGGGGGGTGATGAGCAGTTCTTC.

This clone was detected only a few times. V and J are TRBV19 and TRBJ2-7; TRBD2 aligns across 12 bases. Germline CDR1 reads LNHDA; CDR2 reads SQIVND (reference sequence). This CDR3 is built from 21 residues. With 0 bases clipped from V and 2 bases from J, the junction kept 17 bases outside the gene matches. CDR3 DNA: TGTGCCAGTAGTATAGATCTATCGTCGCTAGCGGGAGGGTTTTTGACCTACGAGCAGTACTTC. It is translated as CASSIDLSSLAGGFLTYEQYF.

This rearrangement joins TRBV4-1 to TRBJ1-4; D is unclear. Germline V lookup: CDR1 MGHRA, CDR2 YSYEKL. The CDR3 contains 16 residues. Trimming cost V 0 bases and J 0 bases, with 8 bases left between them. The CDR3 region is CASSQELAATNEKLFF. The CDR3 bases are TGCGCCAGCAGCCAAGAGTTGGCAGCAACTAATGAAAAACTGTTTTTT.

J is TRBJ2-7 and V is TRBV9; D is undetermined. The germline CDR1 and CDR2 sequences are SGDLS and YYNGEE. CDR3 length: 13 residues. With 4 bases removed from V and 1 base from J, the gap between germline ends came to 9 bases. CDR3 in DNA: TGTGCCAGCAGCCCGGAACTATCCTACGAGCAGTACTTC. It yields the protein CASSPELSYEQYF.

The chain joins TRBV7-8 to TRBJ1-2; no reliable D call. V was cut by 1 base and J by 4 bases, with 19 bases left in between. The CDR3 length is 17 residues. Germline values: CDR1 SGHVS, CDR2 FQNEAQ. DNA of the CDR3: TGTGCCAGCAGCTTAGGAGGAGGAGGACCCCTCATCTATGGCTACACCTTC. This codes for CASSLGGGGPLIYGYTF.

The genes are TRBV10-2 and TRBJ2-7; 7 bases are shared with TRBD1. Trimming cost V 6 bases and J 0 bases; bases outside gene matches: 2. Germline CDR1 and CDR2: WSHSY and SAAADI. The CDR3 totals 13 residues. CDR3 protein: CASRQGRSYEQYF. The CDR3 DNA is TGCGCCAGCAGACAGGGGCGCTCCTACGAGCAGTACTTC.

CDR3 residues: CASSYLAGRHTDTQYF. The CDR3 region has the DNA TGTGCCAGCAGTTACCTGGCGGGGCGGCACACAGATACGCAGTATTTT. This rearrangement joins TRBV6-6 to TRBJ2-3; weak D call: TRBD2 (6 bases). The CDR3 is 16 amino acids. The V and J ends lost 2 bases and 2 bases respectively, with 14 bases between them. The germline V gene has CDR1 MNHNY and CDR2 SVGAGI (reference sequence).

This clone occurred a few times. CDR3 coding DNA: TGTGCCAGCAGTTTATCCCTAGCTTCCAATGAGCAGTTCTTC. It encodes CASSLSLASNEQFF. V gene TRBV27 combines with J gene TRBJ2-1, with D perhaps matching TRBD2 (5 bases). The CDR3 sequence is 14 residues long. V was shortened by 0 bases and J by 6 bases, with 9 bases between the two germline ends. Germline CDR1 MNHEY, CDR2 SMNVEV (reference sequence).

The J gene is TRBJ2-7, the V gene TRBV28, with 9 bases identical to TRBD1. Per the germline V gene, CDR1 is MDHEN and CDR2 is SYDVKM. The CDR3 totals 14 residues. The V gene end was trimmed by 4 bases and the J gene end by 4 bases; junction bases not matched to a gene: 5. CDR3 in DNA: TGTGCCAGCAGTTCACAGGGGGCCTGGTACGAGCAGTACTTC. Protein: CASSSQGAWYEQYF.

In this sample, this clone turned up a few times. V is TRBV15 and J is TRBJ2-4, with D perhaps matching TRBD2 (5 bases). CDR1 and CDR2 from the germline V gene are LNHNV and YYDKDF (reference sequence). The V and J ends lost 0 bases and 3 bases respectively, with 6 bases between them. The CDR3 spans 14 residues. CDR3 coding DNA: TGTGCCACCAGCAGAGATCGGGGCAAAAACATTCAGTACTTC. Amino acid sequence: CATSRDRGKNIQYF.

This chain connects TRBV27 to TRBJ1-5; TRBD1 might be the D (6 bases). The V end was cut by 6 bases, the J end by 0 bases, with 15 bases between. The CDR3 is made up of 16 amino acids. The germline CDR1 and CDR2 sequences are MNHEY and SMNVEV (reference sequence). CDR3 bases: TGTGCCAGCAGCAAAGGGACAACTTATAGCAATCAGCCCCAGCATTTT. Its protein product is CASSKGTTYSNQPQHF.

The J gene is TRBJ1-1, the V gene TRBV5-1, with D possibly matching TRBD1 (6 bases). Germline V CDR1 and CDR2: SGHRS, YFSETQ. V was clipped by 2 bases and J by 4 bases, with 15 bases between them. The CDR3 has 15 amino acids. CDR3 DNA: TGCGCCAGCAGCTTTTACCAGGGGTTGGTCACTGAAGCTTTCTTT. Translating it yields CASSFYQGLVTEAFF.